The present T cell receptor (beta chain) was sequenced within a study of blood T cell repertoires in COVID-19 (TCRdb year 2020). At the level of the whole study: The collaborator samples originated in the United States, Italy and Spain and spanned the acute and convalescent phases of COVID-19. The prospective study material was composed of cDNA or gDNA derived from T cells, B-cell-depleted T cells, or PBMCs. The dataset comprised deeply sampled blood TCRbeta repertoires from subjects exposed to, actively infected with, or recovered from COVID-19. A freely available public database, intended as a resource for researchers studying the immune response to SARS-CoV-2, is where the repertoires were released. The samples were drawn from two sources: the first 160 participants of the ongoing ImmuneRACE study, and over 1,000 subjects contributed by 6 global collaborators. A de-identified subject ID, COVID-19 status, age in years and sex were almost always included in the sample metadata. HLA class I and class II types, where available, came from metadata supplied by the sample provider rather than from assay-based typing.

The collaborating institutions used their own protocols to collect whole blood in K2EDTA tubes. For TCRbeta analysis, collaborators shipped samples in one of three forms: frozen whole blood, isolated PBMCs, or DNA extracted from either of those sample types. TCRbeta CDR3 regions were amplified from genomic DNA by means of the immunoSEQ Assay, a bias-controlled multiplex PCR. The authors' analysis ran thus. The number of nucleated cells in each sample was estimated by amplification of reference gene primers within the assay. To quantify the absolute abundance of each unique TCRbeta CDR3 rearrangement, sequence reads were collapsed and filtered. For each sample, productive Simpson clonality was calculated as the square root of Simpson's diversity index over productive rearrangements. TCRdb took over this immuneACCESS table, retaining in-frame rearrangements with V and J assigned. Such tables are incomplete; in checked studies, under half of the missing clones stem from an unresolved V gene, and the remainder is unexplained. Clone size and the V and J calls come from that table; the DNA yielded D and trimming. The sample table contains some 130,000 clones; only one count was recorded for 80% to 85% of them. Of the sample, approximately 1.5% is held by the ten largest clones.

Beyond this particular receptor, the publication reports: The amount of clinical and demographic metadata varied by source and participant and was provided uncurated.

CDR1 and CDR2 are drawn from the germline V gene (reference sequence): GTSNPN, SVGIG. The CDR3 runs 14 residues from the cysteine to the phenylalanine. Of the read, only the CDR3 DNA is kept; its 42 bases are in frame from base 1. The V and J ends are trimmed by 3 bases and 3 bases, leaving 12 bases between them. This clone was observed once. Its antigen target is currently unknown. It has no much larger one-base neighbor in the sample; base qualities were not kept. The sample taken for sequencing was peripheral blood. The source is a man aged 60-69 years with acute or convalescent COVID-19. This receptor chain uses TRBV30 and TRBJ1-5; confidence is insufficient to name the D gene. The CDR3 region reads CAWSAGRDNQPQHF. The bases are TGTGCCTGGAGCGCCGGACGGGACAATCAGCCCCAGCATTTT.